Following are 23 T cell receptor beta chains from one sample sequenced in a study of T cells in localized non-small cell lung cancer. Some clones are missing from TCRdb's copy, which holds only in-frame ones; the method was immunoSEQ multiplex PCR. This sample carries approximately 54,000 clones, roughly 85% of them seen once, and the ten largest clones take approximately 5%. This specimen consisted of peripheral blood, obtained before any cancer treatment. These receptors all stem from a woman aged 40-69 years with stage I lung adenocarcinoma.

The rearrangement links TRBV6-5 to TRBJ1-2, with D possibly TRBD1 on 6 matching bases. Deletions cut 5 bases from V and 4 bases from J, with 8 bases between. Germline V gene data show CDR1 as MNHEY and CDR2 as SVGAGI. The CDR3 has 12 residues. In DNA, the CDR3 is TGTGCCAGCAGTAGGGGGAGCTATGGCTACACCTTC. It yields the protein CASSRGSYGYTF.

V is TRBV9 and J is TRBJ2-1; D might be TRBD1 (6 bases). Germline CDR1 and CDR2: SGDLS and YYNGEE. V was pared by 3 bases and J by 8 bases, with 12 bases between. There are 13 residues in the CDR3. The DNA for the CDR3 is TGTGCCAGCAGCGAGCCACAGGGCGATGAGCAGTTCTTC. It specifies CASSEPQGDEQFF.

J is TRBJ1-1 and V is TRBV11-2; 8 nucleotides line up with TRBD1. CDR1 and CDR2 from the germline V gene are SGHAT and FQNNGV. V lost 3 bases and J lost 0; bases outside the gene matches: 6. This CDR3 comprises 16 residues. CDR3 sequence reads: CASSLRDRGLNTEAFF. The CDR3 DNA follows: TGTGCCAGCAGCTTGCGTGACAGGGGTTTGAACACTGAAGCTTTCTTT.

The chain recombines TRBV6-1 with TRBJ2-1; no firm D call. The CDR3 runs to 13 residues. V shed 6 bases and J shed 5 bases, with 11 bases lying between them. The germline CDR1 and CDR2 sequences are MNHNS and SASEGT. For the CDR3, the DNA is TGTGCCAGCAGGCGTACTGGGGACAATGAGCAGTTCTTC. Its protein product is CASRRTGDNEQFF.

The chain has TRBV6-5 and TRBJ1-2; 8 bases map to TRBD1. CDR1 and CDR2 (germline): MNHEY, SVGAGI. The V and J ends lost 2 bases and 4 bases, in that order; junction bases with no gene match: 6. CDR3 size: 15 residues. The CDR3 nucleotides read TGTGCCAGCAGTTACCTTGGACAGGGATCCTATGGCTACACCTTC. Amino acid sequence: CASSYLGQGSYGYTF.

The V and J genes are TRBV29-1 and TRBJ2-3, with D perhaps TRBD1 (6 bases). Germline V CDR1 and CDR2: SQVTM, ANQGSEA. V lost 6 bases and J 1 base, leaving 8 bases between the germline ends. The CDR3 sequence is 12 residues long. This chain's CDR3 is CSVRQGTDTQYF. In DNA, the CDR3 is TGCAGCGTCCGACAGGGCACAGATACGCAGTATTTT.

The CDR3 DNA reads as TGCGCCAGCAGCTTGGTCAATTCACAGTACACTGAAGCTTTCTTT. Translation gives CASSLVNSQYTEAFF. The chain couples TRBV5-1 to TRBJ1-1; D is unclear. Per germline, CDR1 SGHRS and CDR2 YFSETQ. The CDR3 spans 15 residues. The V end lost 0 bases, the J end lost 3 bases, and 12 bases lay between the germline ends.

J is TRBJ2-1 and V is TRBV7-9; D is uncertain. V dropped 1 base and J dropped 9 bases, with 4 bases sitting between them. The length of the CDR3 is 11 residues. Germline V CDR1 and CDR2: SEHNR, FQNEAQ (reference sequence). CDR3 DNA sequence: TGTGCCAGCAGCTTAGGTACTGAGCAGTTCTTC. This sequence encodes CASSLGTEQFF.

V gene TRBV7-8 combines with J gene TRBJ1-1; 9 nucleotides align to TRBD1. This CDR3 has 17 residues. J lost 1 base, V lost 5 bases, and 11 bases had no gene match. Germline loops: CDR1 SGHVS, CDR2 FQNEAQ. The CDR3 here is CASSPYRGLSWNTEAFF. CDR3 DNA: TGTGCCAGCAGCCCTTACAGGGGGCTCTCGTGGAACACTGAAGCTTTCTTT.

CDR3 in amino acids: CASSPNRQDGYTF. In nucleotides, the CDR3 is TGTGCCAGCTCACCAAACCGCCAAGATGGCTACACCTTC. The rearrangement uses TRBV18 and TRBJ1-2; no definite D call. The V end lost 2 bases, the J end lost 6 bases, and 10 bases lay between the germline ends. The CDR3 has 13 residues. Germline CDR1 KGHSH, CDR2 LQKENI.

The chain uses TRBV5-1 and TRBJ1-2; 8 positions agree with TRBD1. The germline gives CDR1 SGHRS, CDR2 YFSETQ. The CDR3 sequence is 14 residues long. V was clipped by 4 bases and J by 7 bases; unmatched bases: 9. The CDR3: CASSTQQGAPGYTF. CDR3 nucleotide sequence: TGCGCCAGCAGCACCCAGCAGGGGGCGCCTGGCTACACCTTC.

The rearrangement joins TRBV7-2 to TRBJ2-3, with TRBD2 as a possible D gene (6 bases). CDR3 size: 14 residues. The germline CDR1 and CDR2 sequences are SGHTA and FQGNSA. The germline V and J ends were trimmed by 3 bases and 4 bases, with 11 bases remaining between them. In DNA form, the CDR3 reads TGTGCCAGCAGCTTGGAGGGTTTCCCAGATACGCAGTATTTT. Translation gives CASSLEGFPDTQYF.

This clone was counted only a few times. J is TRBJ1-1 and V is TRBV12-5, with 10 bases that match TRBD1. This CDR3 is built from 15 residues. Trimming took 4 bases from V and 0 from J; bases not matched to a gene: 2. Germline lookup yields CDR1 LGHNT and CDR2 FRNRAP. The CDR3, as DNA: TGTGCTAGTGGTTGGGGACAGGGGTTGAACACTGAAGCTTTCTTT. Encoded protein: CASGWGQGLNTEAFF.

This chain uses TRBV10-3 with TRBJ2-7; tentatively, D is TRBD1 or TRBD2 (6 bases each). CDR3 length: 17 residues. Looked up from germline, CDR1 is ENHRY and CDR2 is SYGVKD. The V end lost 3 bases, the J end lost 1 base, and 19 bases lay between the germline ends. As DNA, the CDR3 is TGTGCCATCAGTGACCCCAAAGGGGGGCGAGGGTCCTACGAGCAGTACTTC. Protein sequence: CAISDPKGGRGSYEQYF.

CDR3 in DNA: TGTGCCAGCAGACCACTAGAGCGTGATGAGCAGTTCTTC. This translates into CASRPLERDEQFF. V gene TRBV7-6 combines with J gene TRBJ2-1, with a weak D call TRBD2 (5 bases). CDR3 length: 13 amino acids. Germline V lookup: CDR1 SGHVS, CDR2 FNYEAQ. Trimming removed 6 bases at V and 8 bases at J, with 14 bases between. The whole variable domain, filled in from reference TRBV7-6 and TRBJ2-1, reads GAGVSQSPRYKVTKRGQDVALRCDPISGHVSLYWYRQALGQGPEFLTYFNYEAQQDKSGLPNDRFSAERPEGSISTLTIQRTEQRDSAMYRCASRPLERDEQFFGPGTRLTVL.

This clone appeared a single time. The genes are TRBV6-5 and TRBJ2-7; 11 bases are a match to TRBD2. With V trimmed by 4 bases and J by 4 bases, 3 bases remained unmatched. The germline V gene has CDR1 MNHEY and CDR2 SVGAGI. The CDR3 has 14 amino acids. The CDR3 loop reads CASSSTSGGYEQYF. CDR3 bases: TGTGCCAGCAGTTCCACTAGCGGGGGTTACGAGCAGTACTTC.

The CDR3 nucleotides are TGTGCCAGCTCACCACCGGGGACAGGGGTCGCTCAGCCCCAGCATTTT. Residues: CASSPPGTGVAQPQHF. The chain employs TRBV18 and TRBJ1-5; the match to TRBD1 covers 10 bases. Per the germline V gene, CDR1 is KGHSH and CDR2 is LQKENI. Trimming removed 0 bases from V and 6 bases from J; junction bases left unmatched: 5. The CDR3 runs to 16 residues.

The rearrangement links TRBV4-2 to TRBJ2-7, with 11 bases lining up with TRBD2. This CDR3 comprises 14 residues. Germline values: CDR1 LGHNA, CDR2 YNFKEQ. J lost 7 bases, V lost 8 bases, and 10 bases had no gene match. CDR3 region: CASRSGIAGGEQYF. As DNA, the CDR3 is TGTGCCAGCCGTAGTGGCATAGCGGGGGGGGAGCAGTACTTC.

The genes are TRBV30 and TRBJ1-3, with TRBD1 identical over 9 bases. V trimming: 4 bases; J trimming: 4 bases; junction bases outside the gene matches: 11. Germline values: CDR1 GTSNPN, CDR2 SVGIG (reference sequence). The CDR3 is 16 residues long. The CDR3 DNA reads as TGTGCCTGGACCGTGTCCGGGACAGGGCACGGAAACACCATATATTTT. Protein sequence: CAWTVSGTGHGNTIYF. Drawing the rest from reference TRBV30 and TRBJ1-3, the complete variable domain is SQTIHQWPATLVQPVGSPLSLECTVEGTSNPNLYWYRQAAGRGLQLLFYSVGIGQISSEVPQNLSASRPQDRQFILSSKKLLLSDSGFYLCAWTVSGTGHGNTIYFGEGSWLTVV.

This clone was detected only a few times. V is TRBV7-2 and J is TRBJ1-1, with D hard to call. This CDR3 region has 13 residues. Germline CDR1 reads SGHTA; CDR2 reads FQGNSA. The V end lost 5 bases, the J end lost 1 base, and 8 bases lay between the germline ends. The DNA of the CDR3 is TGTGCCAGCAGCGTCCATTCGAACACTGAAGCTTTCTTT. It yields the protein CASSVHSNTEAFF.

This clone occurred once. This chain joins TRBV4-3 and TRBJ2-3; no reliable D call. With 0 bases removed from V and 4 bases from J, the gap between germline ends came to 11 bases. Germline values: CDR1 LGHNA, CDR2 YSLEER. This CDR3 contains 15 residues. CDR3 DNA sequence: TGCGCCAGCAGCCAAGATGCACGGACGGCAGATACGCAGTATTTT. It translates to CASSQDARTADTQYF.

The chain is built from TRBV9 and TRBJ2-2, with D possibly being TRBD1 or TRBD2 (5 bases each). Germline CDR1 SGDLS, CDR2 YYNGEE. The CDR3 spans 13 residues. V gave up 0 bases and J gave up 7 bases, with 7 bases separating them. The CDR3 DNA sequence: TGTGCCAGCAGCGTAGGAGGGGTCGGGGAGCTGTTTTTT. Its protein product is CASSVGGVGELFF. Using reference TRBV9 and TRBJ2-2 for the parts outside the CDR3, the full variable domain is DSGVTQTPKHLITATGQRVTLRCSPRSGDLSVYWYQQSLDQGLQFLIQYYNGEERAKGNILERFSAQQFPDLHSELNLSSLELGDSALYFCASSVGGVGELFFGEGSRLTVL.

The V call is TRBV6-1, the J call TRBJ2-7; TRBD1 or TRBD2 may be the D gene (7 bases each). This CDR3 comprises 13 residues. CDR1 and CDR2 (germline): MNHNS, SASEGT. V was cut by 10 bases and J by 2 bases, with 15 bases left in between. The CDR3 bases are TGTGCCACCCCACAGGGGACTACCTACGAGCAGTACTTC. It encodes CATPQGTTYEQYF.